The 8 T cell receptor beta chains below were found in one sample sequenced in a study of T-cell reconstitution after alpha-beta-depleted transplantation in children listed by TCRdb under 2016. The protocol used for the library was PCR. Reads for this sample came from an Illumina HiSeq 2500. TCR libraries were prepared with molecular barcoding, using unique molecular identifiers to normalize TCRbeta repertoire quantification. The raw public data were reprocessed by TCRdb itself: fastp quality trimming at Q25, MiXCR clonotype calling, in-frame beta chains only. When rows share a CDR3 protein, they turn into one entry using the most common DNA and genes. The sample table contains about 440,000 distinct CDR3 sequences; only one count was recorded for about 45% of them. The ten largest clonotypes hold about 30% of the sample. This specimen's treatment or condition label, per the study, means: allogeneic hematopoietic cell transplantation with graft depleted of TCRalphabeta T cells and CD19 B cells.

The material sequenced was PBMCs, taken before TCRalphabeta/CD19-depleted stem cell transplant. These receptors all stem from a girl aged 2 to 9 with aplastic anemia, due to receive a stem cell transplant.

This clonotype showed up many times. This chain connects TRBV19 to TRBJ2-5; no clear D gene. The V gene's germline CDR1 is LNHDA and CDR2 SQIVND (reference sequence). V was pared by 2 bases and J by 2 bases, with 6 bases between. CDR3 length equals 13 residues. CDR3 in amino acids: CASSISAQETQYF. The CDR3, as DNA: TGTGCCAGTAGTATATCAGCTCAAGAGACCCAGTACTTC. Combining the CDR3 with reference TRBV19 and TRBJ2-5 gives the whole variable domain DGGITQSPKYLFRKEGQNVTLSCEQNLNHDAMYWYRQDPGQGLRLIYYSQIVNDFQKGDIAEGYSVSREKKESFPLTVTSAQKNPTAFYLCASSISAQETQYFGPGTRLLVL.

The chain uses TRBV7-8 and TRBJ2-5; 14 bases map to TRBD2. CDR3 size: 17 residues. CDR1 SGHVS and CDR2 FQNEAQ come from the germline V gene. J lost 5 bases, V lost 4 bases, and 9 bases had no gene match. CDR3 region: CASSWGLAGASHETQYF. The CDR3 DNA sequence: TGTGCCAGCAGCTGGGGACTAGCGGGAGCCTCCCACGAGACCCAGTACTTC.

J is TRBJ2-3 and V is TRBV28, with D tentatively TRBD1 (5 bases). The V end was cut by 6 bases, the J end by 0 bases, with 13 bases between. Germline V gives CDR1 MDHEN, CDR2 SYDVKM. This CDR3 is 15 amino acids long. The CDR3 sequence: CASSPQGVSTDTQYF. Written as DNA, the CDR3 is TGTGCCAGCAGCCCCCAGGGTGTTAGCACAGATACGCAGTATTTT.

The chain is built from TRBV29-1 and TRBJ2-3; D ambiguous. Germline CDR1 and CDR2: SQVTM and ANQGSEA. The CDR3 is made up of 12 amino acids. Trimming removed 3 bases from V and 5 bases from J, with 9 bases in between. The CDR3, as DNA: TGCAGCGTTGAGTCCCTGGGAGATACGCAGTATTTT. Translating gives CSVESLGDTQYF.

The CDR3 bases are TGTGCCAGCAGAGCTGCAGGGGAACTCAATCAGCCCCAGCATTTT. This codes for CASRAAGELNQPQHF. The V call is TRBV7-2, the J call TRBJ1-5; TRBD1 is a possible D gene (6 bases). CDR3 length equals 15 residues. V lost 6 bases to trimming and J lost 3 bases, with 15 bases between them. Per germline, CDR1 SGHTA and CDR2 FQGNSA.

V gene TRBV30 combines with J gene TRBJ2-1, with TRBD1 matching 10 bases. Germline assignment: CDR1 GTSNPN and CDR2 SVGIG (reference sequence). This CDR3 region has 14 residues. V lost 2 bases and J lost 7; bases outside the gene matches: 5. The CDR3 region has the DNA TGTGCCTGGAGTCCCGACAGGGGGCGGAATGAGCAGTTCTTC. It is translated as CAWSPDRGRNEQFF.

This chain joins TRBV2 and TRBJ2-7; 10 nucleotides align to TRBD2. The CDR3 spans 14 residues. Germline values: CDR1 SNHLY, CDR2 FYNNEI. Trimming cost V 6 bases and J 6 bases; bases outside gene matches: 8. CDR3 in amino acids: CASSRTSGVREQYF. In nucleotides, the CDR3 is TGTGCCAGCAGCCGCACTAGCGGGGTGCGCGAGCAGTACTTC.

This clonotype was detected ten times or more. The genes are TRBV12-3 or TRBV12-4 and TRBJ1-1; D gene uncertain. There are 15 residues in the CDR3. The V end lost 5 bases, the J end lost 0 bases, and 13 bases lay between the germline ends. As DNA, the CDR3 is TGTGCCAGCAGTGGGGAGTGGACTTTGAACACTGAAGCTTTCTTT. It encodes CASSGEWTLNTEAFF.